The 29 T cell receptor beta chains below were found in one sample sequenced in a study of shared clonotypes between healthy human individuals. Sequenced by immunoSEQ multiplex PCR; TCRdb stores in-frame clones only, minus some. Among approximately 1,500,000 clones listed, more than 95% were seen once. Sequencing was carried out using naive CD4+ T cells sorted from blood. Subset reported: CD45RA+ positively selected. These receptors originate from a man aged 25-40 years in good health.

This clone was counted a single time. The V call is TRBV4-2, the J call TRBJ2-7; 14 nucleotides align to TRBD2. This CDR3 has 19 residues. Germline-derived CDR1 and CDR2 are LGHNA and YNFKEQ. V lost 3 bases to trimming and J lost 4 bases; unmatched junction nucleotides: 14. In DNA, the CDR3 is TGTGCCAGCAGCCATGCAACCGGTGGGACTAGCGGGGGAGAGTACGAGCAGTACTTC. Its translation is CASSHATGGTSGGEYEQYF.

This clone appeared once. This chain uses TRBV5-1 with TRBJ2-2, with D unresolved. CDR3 length equals 15 residues. Germline V lookup: CDR1 SGHRS, CDR2 YFSETQ. Trimming removed 5 bases from V and 2 bases from J, with 13 bases in between. The chain's CDR3 is CASSYGELNTGELFF. As DNA, the CDR3 is TGCGCCAGCAGTTACGGTGAACTTAACACCGGGGAGCTGTTTTTT.

The V call is TRBV29-1, the J call TRBJ1-1; maybe TRBD1 (5 bases). This CDR3 contains 13 residues. V lost 4 bases to trimming and J lost 10 bases, with 19 bases between them. Germline-derived CDR1 and CDR2 are SQVTM and ANQGSEA. DNA of the CDR3: TGCAGCGTTGCCCGCGACAGACAATGGGTAGCTTTCTTT. Its translation: CSVARDRQWVAFF.

The chain joins TRBV7-3 to TRBJ1-1; 12 bases line up with TRBD1. This CDR3 contains 17 residues. V shed 5 bases, J shed 5 bases, and the junction held 12 bases outside the gene matches. Germline-derived CDR1 and CDR2 are SGHTA and FQGTGA. CDR3 amino acids: CASSPRDRGRIRTEAFF. CDR3 DNA sequence: TGTGCCAGCAGCCCCCGGGACAGGGGGCGAATACGGACTGAAGCTTTCTTT.

The rearrangement joins TRBV5-1 to TRBJ2-7; TRBD2 is a possible D gene (5 bases). Germline V gives CDR1 SGHRS, CDR2 YFSETQ. The CDR3 has 15 residues. Trimming removed 0 bases from V and 3 bases from J, with 13 bases in between. CDR3 in DNA: TGCGCCAGCAGCTTGGCCCCAGCGGCCGTCTACGAGCAGTACTTC. Its translation: CASSLAPAAVYEQYF.

J is TRBJ1-2 and V is TRBV6-1, with a tentative D call TRBD1 (5 bases). CDR3 size: 14 residues. CDR1 and CDR2 from the germline V gene are MNHNS and SASEGT. V gave up 5 bases and J gave up 8 bases, with 18 bases separating them. CDR3: CASSTGATPIGYTF. CDR3 bases: TGTGCCAGCAGTACAGGTGCGACACCAATCGGCTACACCTTC.

This sequence joins TRBV18 and TRBJ2-5; perhaps D is TRBD1 or TRBD2 (5 bases each). V lost 3 bases and J 5 bases, leaving 13 bases between the germline ends. Germline CDR1 KGHSH, CDR2 LQKENI. The CDR3 is made up of 14 amino acids. The CDR3 loop is CASSPKRGRETQYF. CDR3 in DNA: TGTGCCAGCTCACCCAAGAGGGGACGGGAGACCCAGTACTTC.

The chain has TRBV6-1 and TRBJ2-5, with TRBD1 identical over 7 bases. Trimming at V came to 3 bases and at J to 0 bases, leaving 10 bases not matched to a gene. The CDR3 loop spans 17 amino acids. Per germline, CDR1 MNHNS and CDR2 SASEGT. DNA of the CDR3: TGTGCCAGCAGTGAGCGGACAGGTGTGGGGTACCAAGAGACCCAGTACTTC. It encodes CASSERTGVGYQETQYF.

The V gene is TRBV5-4, the J gene TRBJ2-1, with unresolved D. Trimming stripped 2 bases from V and 6 bases from J, with 6 bases between. The CDR3 covers 12 residues. Germline assignment: CDR1 SGHNT and CDR2 YYREEE (reference sequence). The DNA for the CDR3 is TGTGCCAGCAGCTTTAGGGTCAATGAGCAGTTCTTC. Its protein product is CASSFRVNEQFF.

On this clone itself: Distinct nucleotide sequences in the sample also encode this CDR3. The chain couples TRBV11-3 to TRBJ2-1; a weak D match, TRBD1 (6 bases). The CDR3 loop spans 13 amino acids. CDR1 is SGHNT, CDR2 YENEEA, per germline. Trimming took off 5 bases at V and 3 bases at J, with 8 bases between the two ends. Written as DNA, the CDR3 is TGTGCCAGCAGCCAAGGGGGCTACAATGAGCAGTTCTTC. Translation gives CASSQGGYNEQFF.

This clone occurred once. This sequence joins TRBV6-1 and TRBJ1-3; no definite D call. V was trimmed by 6 bases and J by 0 bases, leaving 6 bases between them. Germline CDR1 MNHNS, CDR2 SASEGT. CDR3 length: 13 amino acids. The CDR3 sequence is CASRVHSGNTIYF. CDR3 coding DNA: TGTGCCAGCAGAGTACACTCTGGAAACACCATATATTTT.

This rearrangement joins TRBV6-6 to TRBJ2-5, with D maybe TRBD2 (6 bases). Germline V gene lookup returns CDR1 MNHNY and CDR2 SVGAGI (reference sequence). Trimming took 6 bases from V and 4 from J, leaving 9 bases between them. The CDR3 has 12 residues. The CDR3 sequence is CASRGGIETQYF. In DNA, the CDR3 is TGTGCCAGCAGGGGCGGGATAGAGACCCAGTACTTC.

The chain recombines TRBV10-1 with TRBJ2-1; 8 nucleotides agree with TRBD1. Germline trimming cut 1 base from V and 5 bases from J; bases unmatched to any gene: 1. Germline V lookup: CDR1 WNHNN, CDR2 SYGVQD (reference sequence). This CDR3 is built from 14 residues. The CDR3 DNA reads TGCGCCAGCAGTGAGTGGACAGGGAACAATGAGCAGTTCTTC. Translation: CASSEWTGNNEQFF.

The genes are TRBV6-1 and TRBJ2-3, with 10 nucleotides matching TRBD2. Germline-derived CDR1 and CDR2 are MNHNS and SASEGT. The length of the CDR3 is 15 residues. Trimming at V came to 6 bases and at J to 4 bases, leaving 7 bases not matched to a gene. Here the CDR3 DNA reads TGTGCCAGCAGGCAACTAGCGGGATTCCCAGATACGCAGTATTTT. This sequence encodes CASRQLAGFPDTQYF.

This clone was seen a single time. One end of the junction does not line up with germline, which may come from a read error. This chain joins TRBV7-7 and TRBJ1-1; the D is unclear. The CDR3 covers 13 residues. CDR1 SSHAT and CDR2 FNYEAQ come from the germline V gene (reference sequence). As DNA, the CDR3 is TGTGCTAGCAGCTTGGGGTTCAACACTGAAGCTTTCTTT. Translation: CASSLGFNTEAFF. The full variable domain, with the rest looked up from reference TRBV7-7 and TRBJ1-1, is GAGVSQSPRYKVTKRGQDVTLRCDPISSHATLYWYQQALGQGPEFLTYFNYEAQPDKSGLPSDRFSAERPEGSISTLTIQRTEQRDSAMYRCASSLGFNTEAFFGQGTRLTVV.

The CDR3 DNA reads TGTGCCAGCAACCTCGGTTCTAGCGGGTTATACGAGCAGTACTTC. Translated, it gives CASNLGSSGLYEQYF. The chain employs TRBV28 and TRBJ2-7, with 8 bases matching TRBD2. V lost 7 bases, J lost 4 bases, and 12 bases stayed unmatched. Germline V gives CDR1 MDHEN, CDR2 SYDVKM. The CDR3 contains 15 residues.

This chain joins TRBV5-1 and TRBJ2-1; D might be TRBD1 (6 bases). Germline CDR1 SGHRS, CDR2 YFSETQ. V was cut by 0 bases and J by 0 bases, with 13 bases left in between. This CDR3 region has 17 residues. The CDR3 reads CASSLGQALSSYNEQFF. In DNA, the CDR3 is TGCGCCAGCAGCTTGGGACAGGCCCTCAGCTCCTACAATGAGCAGTTCTTC.

The chain links TRBV18 to TRBJ2-6; D may be TRBD2 (5 bases). Germline V gene sequence: CDR1 KGHSH, CDR2 LQKENI. V gave up 8 bases and J gave up 1 base, with 18 bases separating them. The CDR3 runs 17 residues. CDR3 coding DNA: TGTGCCAGCCCCACACTAGGCCCGGGGTCTGGGGCCAACGTCCTGACTTTC. Its protein is CASPTLGPGSGANVLTF.

The chain couples TRBV28 to TRBJ1-1; no clear D. The CDR3 sequence is 11 residues long. V was shortened by 7 bases and J by 0 bases, with 3 bases between the two germline ends. CDR1 MDHEN and CDR2 SYDVKM come from the germline V gene. CDR3 bases: TGTGCCAGCAAACTGAACACTGAAGCTTTCTTT. It translates to CASKLNTEAFF.

Only one count was recorded for this clone. The rearrangement uses TRBV9 and TRBJ1-4; D remains unclear. This CDR3 comprises 14 residues. The ends were cut back, 0 bases at V and 6 bases at J, with 9 bases in the middle. The germline V gene has CDR1 SGDLS and CDR2 YYNGEE. As DNA, the CDR3 is TGTGCCAGCAGCGTAGGTCACCGAGATGAAAAACTGTTTTTT. Amino acids: CASSVGHRDEKLFF.

The chain couples TRBV14 to TRBJ2-6; D gene ambiguous. The CDR3 covers 15 residues. V was cut by 5 bases and J by 1 base, with 9 bases left in between. The germline V gene has CDR1 SGHDN and CDR2 FVKESK. The CDR3 reads CASSFHISGANVLTF. The CDR3, as DNA: TGTGCCAGCAGCTTTCACATATCTGGGGCCAACGTCCTGACTTTC.

The V gene is TRBV7-9, the J gene TRBJ2-7; D possibly uses TRBD1 or TRBD2 (5 bases each). Germline CDR1 reads SEHNR; CDR2 reads FQNEAQ (reference sequence). V was pared by 0 bases and J by 5 bases, with 17 bases between. CDR3 size: 16 residues. DNA of the CDR3: TGTGCCAGCAGCTTAGCTTTTGGGGACCCTTCACACGAGCAGTACTTC. This sequence encodes CASSLAFGDPSHEQYF. Full variable domain (outside the CDR3, taken from reference TRBV7-9 and TRBJ2-7): DTGVSQNPRHKITKRGQNVTFRCDPISEHNRLYWYRQTLGQGPEFLTYFQNEAQLEKSRLLSDRFSAERPKGSFSTLEIQRTEQGDSAMYLCASSLAFGDPSHEQYFGPGTRLTVT.

In DNA, the CDR3 is TGTGCCAGCAGCCCACAGGGGGCTGAAGCTTTCTTT. It is translated as CASSPQGAEAFF. The chain combines TRBV7-9 with TRBJ1-1; TRBD1 agrees at 8 bases. The CDR3 extends over 12 amino acids. Trimming at V came to 5 bases and at J to 6 bases, leaving 2 bases not matched to a gene. Looked up from germline, CDR1 is SEHNR and CDR2 is FQNEAQ (reference sequence). Together with reference TRBV7-9 and TRBJ1-1, the CDR3 gives the full variable domain: DTGVSQNPRHKITKRGQNVTFRCDPISEHNRLYWYRQTLGQGPEFLTYFQNEAQLEKSRLLSDRFSAERPKGSFSTLEIQRTEQGDSAMYLCASSPQGAEAFFGQGTRLTVV.

The chain carries TRBV23-1 and TRBJ2-1; perhaps TRBD2 as D (5 bases). TRBV23-1 is given ORF status, its function remaining uncertain. This CDR3 comprises 16 residues. Deletions cut 4 bases from V and 1 base from J, with 14 bases between. This chain's CDR3 is CASSPRGLRSYNEQFF. CDR3 in DNA: TGCGCCAGCAGTCCTAGAGGGTTGCGGTCCTACAATGAGCAGTTCTTC.

This clone was recorded a few times. The chain uses TRBV7-3 and TRBJ1-5; maybe TRBD1 (6 bases). V lost 8 bases to trimming and J lost 6 bases, with 14 bases between them. Germline V gene data show CDR1 as SGHTA and CDR2 as FQGTGA. The CDR3 is 13 amino acids. The CDR3 bases are TGTGCCAGCGCCCAGGAGGGGGGTCAGCCCCAGCATTTT. It is translated as CASAQEGGQPQHF.

This clone was picked up a small number of times. Other DNA sequences in this sample translate to the same CDR3. The V and J genes are TRBV9 and TRBJ2-1; 9 nucleotides line up with TRBD2. CDR1 is SGDLS and CDR2 is YYNGEE in the germline V gene. The CDR3 spans 15 residues. J gave up 4 bases and V 0 bases, and 2 bases lay outside the gene matches. CDR3 loop: CASSVGLAGYNEQFF. The CDR3 DNA reads as TGTGCCAGCAGCGTAGGGCTAGCGGGGTACAATGAGCAGTTCTTC.

This clone was seen just once. CDR3 DNA sequence: TGTGCCAGCAGCCAGGGAGAGACCCAGTACTTC. This encodes CASSQGETQYF. The J gene is TRBJ2-5, the V gene TRBV5-4; TRBD1 is a possible D gene (5 bases). CDR1 is SGHNT, CDR2 YYREEE, per germline (reference sequence). V was trimmed by 4 bases and J by 4 bases, leaving 5 bases between them. This CDR3 has 11 amino acids.

This chain links TRBV28 with TRBJ1-2; 8 nucleotides align to TRBD1. Trimming at V came to 4 bases and at J to 4 bases, leaving 5 bases not matched to a gene. CDR3 length: 14 residues. Germline V gives CDR1 MDHEN, CDR2 SYDVKM. The CDR3 reads CASSSGQGFYGYTF. CDR3 DNA sequence: TGTGCCAGCAGTTCAGGACAGGGATTCTATGGCTACACCTTC.

The gene calls are TRBV25-1 and TRBJ2-7; possible D gene TRBD2, 6 bases. V shed 4 bases and J shed 4 bases, with 14 bases lying between them. The CDR3 has 14 amino acids. CDR1 is MGHDK and CDR2 is SYGVNS in the germline V gene. The CDR3 bases are TGTGCCAGCAGTGCGCCCGGGACTTTTTACGAGCAGTACTTC. It specifies CASSAPGTFYEQYF.